Each of the 25 T cell receptor beta chains below was sequenced from the same sample in a study of T cell responses to AZD1222 COVID-19 vaccine. Only in-frame clones appear in the TCRdb table, and some are missing; sequencing was by immunoSEQ multiplex PCR. The sample has approximately 64,000 clones, about 89% seen once. Material: peripheral blood, obtained 28 days after the second dose of the MenACWY control vaccine. Every receptor here comes from an adult who received the MenACWY meningococcal vaccine as a control.

The chain links TRBV7-8 to TRBJ2-7; 8 bases agree with TRBD2. Germline loops: CDR1 SGHVS, CDR2 FQNEAQ. The trim removed 5 bases at V and 3 bases at J, leaving 3 bases unmatched. The CDR3 has 13 residues. The CDR3: CASSPGTSYEQYF. The CDR3 DNA follows: TGTGCCAGCAGCCCGGGGACTAGCTACGAGCAGTACTTC.

The chain has TRBV11-2 and TRBJ1-1; weak D call: TRBD1 (6 bases). This CDR3 contains 14 residues. V was trimmed by 4 bases and J by 10 bases, leaving 19 bases between them. Germline V gives CDR1 SGHAT, CDR2 FQNNGV. CDR3 sequence reads: CASSSPSQGHRAFF. DNA for the CDR3: TGTGCCAGCAGCTCGCCGAGTCAGGGGCATCGAGCTTTCTTT.

CDR3 DNA: TGTGCCAGCAACCTCCGGACAGTAACCGGGGAGCTGTTTTTT. Its translation is CASNLRTVTGELFF. This chain joins TRBV6-6 and TRBJ2-2; D perhaps matches TRBD1 (6 bases). The CDR3 is made up of 14 amino acids. The ends were cut back, 7 bases at V and 5 bases at J, with 14 bases in the middle. Germline V gives CDR1 MNHNY, CDR2 SVGAGI (reference sequence).

This rearrangement joins TRBV2 to TRBJ1-1, with unresolved D. This CDR3 spans 13 amino acids. The germline V and J ends were trimmed by 7 bases and 4 bases, with 13 bases remaining between them. Looked up from germline, CDR1 is SNHLY and CDR2 is FYNNEI. CDR3 coding DNA: TGTGCCAGCACCGCGCCGCCTGGCACTGAAGCTTTCTTT. Translated, it gives CASTAPPGTEAFF.

V gene TRBV6-2 or TRBV6-3 combines with J gene TRBJ2-3, with 7 bases identical to TRBD2. V shed 4 bases and J 0 bases; nucleotides not matched to a gene: 13. The CDR3 has 18 amino acids. Germline V CDR1 and CDR2: MNHEY, SVGEGT. CDR3 DNA: TGTGCCAGCAGTTCCTTAACCACTCCGGGACTAAGCACAGATACGCAGTATTTT. Translation gives CASSSLTTPGLSTDTQYF.

This clone occurred once. The chain has TRBV7-9 and TRBJ1-4; 8 bases agree with TRBD1. Germline lookup yields CDR1 SEHNR and CDR2 FQNEAQ (reference sequence). The CDR3 runs to 18 residues. V lost 4 bases and J lost 8; bases outside the gene matches: 18. The CDR3 sequence is CASSSPTGERLEREKLFF. CDR3 bases: TGTGCCAGCAGCTCCCCGACAGGGGAAAGGCTAGAGAGAGAAAAACTGTTTTTT.

The chain has TRBV4-1 and TRBJ2-1, with TRBD2 matching 10 bases. Germline values: CDR1 MGHRA, CDR2 YSYEKL. Losses at the gene ends were 0 bases for V and 8 bases for J; bases not matched to a gene: 7. The CDR3 extends over 16 amino acids. CDR3 in amino acids: CASSQDLLAGRYEQFF. The CDR3 DNA reads TGCGCCAGCAGCCAAGATTTACTAGCGGGAAGGTATGAGCAGTTCTTC.

The genes are TRBV4-1 and TRBJ2-2, with D maybe TRBD2 (6 bases). The CDR3 totals 16 residues. The V gene's germline CDR1 is MGHRA and CDR2 YSYEKL. Trimming took 2 bases from V and 6 from J, leaving 16 bases between them. The CDR3 DNA reads as TGCGCCAGCAGCCAAAACCCGGGAGTGACGGCCGGGGAGCTGTTTTTT. Protein product: CASSQNPGVTAGELFF.

CDR3 DNA: TGCGCCAGCAGTGATTCTGGGTCACCTGGAAACACCATATATTTT. This codes for CASSDSGSPGNTIYF. The chain has TRBV5-1 and TRBJ1-3; no definite D call. The V gene's germline CDR1 is SGHRS and CDR2 YFSETQ. Trimming removed 5 bases from V and 2 bases from J, with 14 bases in between. There are 15 residues in the CDR3.

The chain uses TRBV11-2 and TRBJ2-7; D could derive from TRBD1 or TRBD2 (5 bases each). From germline, CDR1 is SGHAT and CDR2 FQNNGV. The CDR3 extends over 13 amino acids. Trimming took 6 bases from V and 9 from J, leaving 18 bases between them. CDR3 loop: CASRDAGLRVQYF. The CDR3 nucleotides are TGTGCCAGCAGGGACGCAGGGCTGCGGGTGCAGTACTTC.

The genes are TRBV5-4 and TRBJ2-4; D might be TRBD1 or TRBD2, each matching 5 bases. Trimming left V 4 bases short and J 6 bases short, with 14 bases between. Germline V gene lookup returns CDR1 SGHNT and CDR2 YYREEE (reference sequence). The CDR3 is made up of 14 amino acids. CDR3 protein: CASSLPGQPNIQYF. CDR3 sequence (DNA): TGTGCCAGCAGCCTTCCGGGGCAGCCAAACATTCAGTACTTC.

The V call is TRBV5-8, the J call TRBJ2-1; the D gene is possibly TRBD2 (5 bases). Trimming left V 3 bases short and J 6 bases short, with 7 bases between. The germline V gene encodes CDR1 SGHTS and CDR2 YDEGEE. This CDR3 is 12 amino acids long. CDR3 DNA sequence: TGTGCCAGCAGCTGGGCGGGCAATGAGCAGTTCTTC. Translating it yields CASSWAGNEQFF.

The genes are TRBV4-1 and TRBJ1-6; TRBD1 matches at 8 bases. This CDR3 comprises 17 residues. CDR1 MGHRA and CDR2 YSYEKL come from the germline V gene. The V and J ends lost 2 bases and 3 bases, in that order; junction bases with no gene match: 6. The CDR3 region is CASSQYFGQGYNSPLHF. Written as DNA, the CDR3 is TGCGCCAGCAGCCAATATTTCGGACAGGGCTATAATTCACCCCTCCACTTT.

The V call is TRBV7-9, the J call TRBJ2-5; D remains ambiguous. Deletions cut 5 bases from V and 2 bases from J, with 12 bases between. The germline CDR1 and CDR2 sequences are SEHNR and FQNEAQ (reference sequence). CDR3 length equals 14 residues. This chain's CDR3 is CASSKASEQETQYF. The DNA for the CDR3 is TGTGCCAGCAGCAAGGCGTCAGAACAAGAGACCCAGTACTTC.

The CDR3 reads CASSQNMGNEKLFF. In DNA form, the CDR3 reads TGCGCCAGCAGCCAAAATATGGGTAATGAAAAACTGTTTTTT. The V and J genes are TRBV4-3 and TRBJ1-4; D is undetermined. The CDR3 extends over 14 amino acids. CDR1 and CDR2 (germline): LGHNA, YSLEER. V lost 2 bases to trimming and J lost 4 bases, with 8 bases between them.

The genes are TRBV19 and TRBJ1-1; maybe TRBD1 (5 bases). V gave up 7 bases and J gave up 10 bases, with 16 bases separating them. This CDR3 is built from 12 residues. Germline V CDR1 and CDR2: LNHDA, SQIVND (reference sequence). As DNA, the CDR3 is TGTGCCAGTAAGGCAGGGCCCTTCGGAGCTTTCTTT. This gives the protein CASKAGPFGAFF.

The rearrangement links TRBV6-2 or TRBV6-3 to TRBJ2-2, with TRBD1 as a possible D gene (5 bases). V gave up 2 bases and J gave up 9 bases, with 16 bases separating them. This CDR3 is 15 amino acids long. CDR1 MNHEY and CDR2 SVGEGT come from the germline V gene. Here the CDR3 reads CASSYQWGLVRELFF. The CDR3 DNA sequence: TGTGCCAGCAGTTACCAGTGGGGCCTGGTAAGGGAGCTGTTTTTT.

DNA of the CDR3: TGTGCCAGCAGCGGTCGTTCGGGGACAGCGAACACTGAAGCTTTCTTT. It translates to CASSGRSGTANTEAFF. V gene TRBV28 combines with J gene TRBJ1-1, with TRBD1 identical over 7 bases. Germline V CDR1 and CDR2: MDHEN, SYDVKM. The ends lost 6 bases at V and 1 base at J; junction bases unmatched: 11. The CDR3 runs to 16 residues.

The chain has TRBV28 and TRBJ1-1, with TRBD1 identical over 7 bases. CDR1 and CDR2 (germline): MDHEN, SYDVKM. This CDR3 is 14 amino acids long. V was clipped by 8 bases and J by 5 bases; unmatched bases: 11. The CDR3 DNA is TGTGCCAGCCGGCCCCAGGGGGTTGTTACTGAAGCTTTCTTT. Amino acid sequence: CASRPQGVVTEAFF.

V usage is TRBV4-2 and J usage is TRBJ2-7; possible D gene TRBD2, 6 bases. The CDR3 loop spans 15 amino acids. The V gene's germline CDR1 is LGHNA and CDR2 YNFKEQ. V was clipped by 0 bases and J by 0 bases, with 9 bases between them. In DNA form, the CDR3 reads TGTGCCAGCAGCCAAGATACCGGGAGCTCCTACGAGCAGTACTTC. Its translation is CASSQDTGSSYEQYF.

The rearrangement joins TRBV25-1 to TRBJ1-6; no reliable D call. The germline gives CDR1 MGHDK, CDR2 SYGVNS. This CDR3 region has 15 residues. Trimming left V 3 bases short and J 10 bases short, with 16 bases between. CDR3 in DNA: TGTGCCAGCAGTGAGTCTGTCTTCTGGGCGTCACCCCTCCACTTT. Its translation: CASSESVFWASPLHF.

J is TRBJ2-1 and V is TRBV3-1 (or the pseudogene TRBV3-2); D is unclear. CDR1 is LGHDT, CDR2 YNNKEL, per germline (reference sequence). V was cut by 7 bases and J by 6 bases, with 16 bases left in between. This CDR3 is built from 14 residues. CDR3: CASKRAPLVNEQFF. CDR3 nucleotides: TGTGCCAGCAAAAGGGCTCCGCTGGTCAATGAGCAGTTCTTC.

CDR3 region: CASSDLGGKREQYF. CDR3 DNA sequence: TGTGCCAGCAGCGACCTGGGGGGGAAGCGCGAGCAGTACTTC. The chain combines TRBV5-4 with TRBJ2-7, with 7 bases aligning to TRBD2. The CDR3 loop spans 14 amino acids. V trimming: 4 bases; J trimming: 6 bases; junction bases outside the gene matches: 10. Germline CDR1 is SGHNT and CDR2 is YYREEE (reference sequence).

The rearrangement links TRBV6-6 to TRBJ2-7; TRBD1 might be the D (5 bases). The CDR3 length is 10 residues. V shed 8 bases and J shed 6 bases, with 8 bases lying between them. Germline V CDR1 and CDR2: MNHNY, SVGAGI (reference sequence). The CDR3 is CASWGGEQYF. Written as DNA, the CDR3 is TGTGCCAGCTGGGGCGGCGAGCAGTACTTC.

The gene calls are TRBV6-5 and TRBJ1-3; D possibly corresponds to TRBD1 (5 bases). The CDR3 sequence is 14 residues long. The germline V gene has CDR1 MNHEY and CDR2 SVGAGI. V lost 10 bases and J 0 bases, leaving 13 bases between the germline ends. CDR3 sequence reads: CATTGRLSGNTIYF. The DNA of the CDR3 is TGTGCCACCACAGGTCGTCTCTCTGGAAACACCATATATTTT.